The 3 T cell receptor beta chains in this list originate from one sample, sequenced in a study of CD4 T cell repertoires in COVID-19. Profiled with immunoSEQ multiplex PCR; TCRdb holds only in-frame clones, not every one. This sample carries 20,000 or so clones, more than 75% of them seen once, and the ten largest clones take around 0.63%. These memory T cells were uncultured and sequenced directly after ex vivo isolation. The source was central memory CD4+ T cells from blood, collected before the COVID-19 pandemic. These receptor sequences come from a human donor who had COVID-19.

The chain couples TRBV6-5 to TRBJ1-6; D unclear. Trimming cost V 5 bases and J 9 bases, with 17 bases left between them. The V gene's germline CDR1 is MNHEY and CDR2 SVGAGI. CDR3 length equals 15 residues. Here the CDR3 DNA reads TGTGCCAGCAGTCAGCCCCCCAGGCCCGGTTCACCCCTCCACTTT. Residues: CASSQPPRPGSPLHF.

This chain uses TRBV7-9 with TRBJ2-7; 9 bases agree with TRBD1. V lost 1 base, J lost 3 bases, and 1 base stayed unmatched. Germline CDR1 and CDR2: SEHNR and FQNEAQ (reference sequence). The CDR3 has 14 residues. Here the CDR3 DNA reads TGTGCCAGCAGCTTAGAGGGACAGGGCTACGAGCAGTACTTC. Amino acid sequence: CASSLEGQGYEQYF.

The V and J genes are TRBV28 and TRBJ1-3, with 9 nucleotides matching TRBD1. This CDR3 is 17 amino acids long. V was pared by 2 bases and J by 0 bases, with 5 bases of the junction left unmatched. Per the germline V gene, CDR1 is MDHEN and CDR2 is SYDVKM. CDR3 residues: CASSLDRGDYSGNTIYF. CDR3 sequence (DNA): TGTGCCAGCAGTTTAGACAGGGGGGATTACTCTGGAAACACCATATATTTT.